This TCR beta chain emerged from a study of T-cell reconstitution after alpha-beta-depleted transplantation in children. Preparation of the TCRbeta library involved a method that used unique molecular identifiers. MiXCR was run by TCRdb on the PCR reads, yielding one entry per CDR3 protein. The sample lists 150,000 to 200,000 distinct CDR3 sequences, about 6.4% seen once, with around 2.7% in the top ten. Specimen: PBMCs from the stem cell graft donor, collected from the stem cell graft. The clonotype originates from a human donor who donated a stem cell graft to a child with Wiskott-Aldrich syndrome.

CDR3 coding DNA: TGCGCCGCCTCCGACGGGGGGGCCGTATCTGGGGCCAACGTCCTGACTTTC. This translates into CAASDGGAVSGANVLTF. The gene calls are TRBV4-1 and TRBJ2-6, with 8 nucleotides matching TRBD2. V shed 11 bases and J 1 base; nucleotides not matched to a gene: 13. Germline V gives CDR1 MGHRA, CDR2 YSYEKL. The CDR3 is made up of 17 amino acids.